The 9 T cell receptor beta chains below were found in one sample sequenced in a study of T cells in Graves' hyperthyroidism and ophthalmopathy. The CDR3 regions of TCR beta were amplified from RNA transcripts. A set of HTBI primers served as the primers for a first-round RT-PCR of the TCR CDR3. A single record per CDR3 protein comes from TCRdb applying MiXCR to the multiplex PCR reads. The sample contains some 350,000 distinct CDR3 sequences, about 16% of which appear only once. The sequenced sample was blood. These receptor sequences come from a woman aged 55-75 years with Graves' ophthalmopathy.

This clonotype was recorded at least ten times. The genes are TRBV6-6 and TRBJ2-1, with 14 bases matching TRBD2. J was trimmed by 9 bases and V by 2 bases; bases with no gene match: 12. The CDR3 consists of 18 residues. CDR1 and CDR2 from the germline V gene are MNHNY and SVGAGI (reference sequence). CDR3 in amino acids: CASSYGTSGSGGLGEQFF. The CDR3, as DNA: TGTGCCAGCAGTTACGGGACTAGCGGGAGTGGGGGGTTAGGTGAGCAGTTCTTC.

In this sample, this clonotype turned up many times. V usage is TRBV30 and J usage is TRBJ1-6; a weak D match, TRBD1 (5 bases). This CDR3 spans 14 amino acids. With 1 base removed from V and 6 bases from J, the gap between germline ends came to 10 bases. Germline V CDR1 and CDR2: GTSNPN, SVGIG (reference sequence). The CDR3 DNA sequence: TGTGCCTGGAGTGCCCTCGGGGGTAATTCACCCCTCCACTTT. Translation gives CAWSALGGNSPLHF.

This clonotype was observed many times. CDR3 sequence (DNA): TGTGCCAGCAGTTTAAGCGGCAGGGGTGAACAGCCCCAGCATTTT. This sequence encodes CASSLSGRGEQPQHF. V gene TRBV12-3 or TRBV12-4 combines with J gene TRBJ1-5; the D gene is possibly TRBD1 (6 bases). The CDR3 runs to 15 residues. V was clipped by 2 bases and J by 7 bases, with 15 bases between them.

This clonotype was seen at least ten times. This chain joins TRBV5-1 and TRBJ1-1, with 8 bases matching TRBD1. Unmatched junction bases numbered 5, after V lost 7 bases and J lost 0 bases. CDR3 length equals 14 residues. CDR1 is SGHRS, CDR2 YFSETQ, per germline. This CDR3 is CASGRQGMNTEAFF. In nucleotides, the CDR3 is TGCGCCAGCGGGCGACAGGGGATGAACACTGAAGCTTTCTTT.

This clonotype was detected only a few times. With a much larger clone just one base away, this may be a read error. The V gene is TRBV5-1, the J gene TRBJ2-3, with D unclear. The V end was cut by 3 bases, the J end by 4 bases, with 15 bases between. CDR3 length: 15 amino acids. Germline V lookup: CDR1 SGHRS, CDR2 YFSETQ. The CDR3 spells CASSSHGGSPDTQYF. As DNA, the CDR3 is TGCGCCAGCAGCTCACATGGCGGTTCCCCAGATACGCAGTATTTT.

For this clonotype: This may be a read error: a much more frequent sequence differs by one nucleotide. The chain has TRBV6-1 and TRBJ2-7, with TRBD2 matching over 7 bases. Trimming cost V 5 bases and J 6 bases; bases outside gene matches: 7. The CDR3 covers 13 residues. Germline CDR1 reads MNHNS; CDR2 reads SASEGT. This CDR3 reads CASSTGLRGEQYF. CDR3 sequence (DNA): TGTGCCAGCAGTACGGGACTACGCGGCGAGCAGTACTTC.

A remark on this clonotype: One end of the junction fails to match germline, which may point to a read error. This chain joins TRBV10-3 and TRBJ1-3, with D maybe TRBD1 (5 bases). Looked up from germline, CDR1 is ENHRY and CDR2 is SYGVKD. This CDR3 comprises 14 residues. The CDR3 coding sequence is TGTGCCAGCAGTTTAGGGGTAGCTGGAAACACCATATATTTT. Protein sequence: CASSLGVAGNTIYF.

At least ten counts were recorded for this clonotype. The CDR3 DNA follows: TGTGCCAGCAGACCGAGTTCCGGGGTGAAGACCCAGTACTTC. Translated: CASRPSSGVKTQYF. This chain connects TRBV28 to TRBJ2-5; D may be TRBD2 (5 bases). The V end was cut by 6 bases, the J end by 6 bases, with 17 bases between. Germline loops: CDR1 MDHEN, CDR2 SYDVKM. The CDR3 covers 14 residues.

There are many counts of this clonotype. The chain has TRBV12-3 or TRBV12-4 and TRBJ2-1, with 9 bases identical to TRBD2. This CDR3 is built from 15 residues. Trimming cost V 6 bases and J 6 bases; bases outside gene matches: 9. CDR3 region: CASRGWASGTNEQFF. DNA for the CDR3: TGTGCCAGCAGGGGCTGGGCTAGCGGGACCAATGAGCAGTTCTTC.